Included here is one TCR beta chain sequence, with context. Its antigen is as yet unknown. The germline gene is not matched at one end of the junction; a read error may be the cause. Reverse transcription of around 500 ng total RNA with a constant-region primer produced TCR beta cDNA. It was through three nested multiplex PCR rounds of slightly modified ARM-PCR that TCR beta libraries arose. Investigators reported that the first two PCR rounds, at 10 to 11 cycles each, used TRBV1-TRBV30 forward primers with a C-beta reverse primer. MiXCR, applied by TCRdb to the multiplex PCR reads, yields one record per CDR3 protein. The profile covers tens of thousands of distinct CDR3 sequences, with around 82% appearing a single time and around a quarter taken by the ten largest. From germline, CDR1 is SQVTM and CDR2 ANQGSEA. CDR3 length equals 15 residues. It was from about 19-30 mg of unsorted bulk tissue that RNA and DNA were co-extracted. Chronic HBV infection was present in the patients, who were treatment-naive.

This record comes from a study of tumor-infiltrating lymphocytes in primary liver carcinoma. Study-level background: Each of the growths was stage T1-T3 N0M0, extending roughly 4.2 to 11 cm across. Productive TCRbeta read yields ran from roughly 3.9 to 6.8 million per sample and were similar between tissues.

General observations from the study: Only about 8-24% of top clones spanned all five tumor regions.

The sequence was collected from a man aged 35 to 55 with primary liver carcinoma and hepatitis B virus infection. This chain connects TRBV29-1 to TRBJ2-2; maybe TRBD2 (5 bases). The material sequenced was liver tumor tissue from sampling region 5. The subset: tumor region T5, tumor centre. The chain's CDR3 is CSVESRGRRTGEMFF. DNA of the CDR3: TGCAGCGTTGAATCGAGAGGGAGAAGAACCGGGGAGATGTTCTTT.